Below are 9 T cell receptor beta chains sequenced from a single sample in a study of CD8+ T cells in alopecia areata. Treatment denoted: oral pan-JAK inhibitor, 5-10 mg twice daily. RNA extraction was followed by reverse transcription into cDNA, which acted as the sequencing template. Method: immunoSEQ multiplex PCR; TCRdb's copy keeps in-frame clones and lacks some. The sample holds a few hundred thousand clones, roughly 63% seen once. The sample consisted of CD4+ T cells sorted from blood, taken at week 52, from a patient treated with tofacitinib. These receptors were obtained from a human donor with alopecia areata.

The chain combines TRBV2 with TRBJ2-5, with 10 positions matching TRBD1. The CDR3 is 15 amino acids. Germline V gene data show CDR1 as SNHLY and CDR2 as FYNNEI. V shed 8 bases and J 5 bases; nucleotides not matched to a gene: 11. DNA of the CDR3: TGTGCCAGCCTCTGGACAGGGGGAAGGAAGGAGACCCAGTACTTC. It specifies CASLWTGGRKETQYF.

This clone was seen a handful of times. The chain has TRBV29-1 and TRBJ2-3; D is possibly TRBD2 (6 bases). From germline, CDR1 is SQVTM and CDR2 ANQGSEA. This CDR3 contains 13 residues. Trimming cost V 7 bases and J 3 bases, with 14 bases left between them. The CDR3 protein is CSAPGLRTDTQYF. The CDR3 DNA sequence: TGCAGCGCGCCGGGACTGCGGACAGATACGCAGTATTTT.

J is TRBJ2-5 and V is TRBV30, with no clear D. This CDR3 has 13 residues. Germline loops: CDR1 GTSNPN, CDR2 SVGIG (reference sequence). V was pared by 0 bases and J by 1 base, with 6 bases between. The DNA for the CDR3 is TGTGCCTGGAGTGTAGGCAGCCAAGAGACCCAGTACTTC. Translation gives CAWSVGSQETQYF.

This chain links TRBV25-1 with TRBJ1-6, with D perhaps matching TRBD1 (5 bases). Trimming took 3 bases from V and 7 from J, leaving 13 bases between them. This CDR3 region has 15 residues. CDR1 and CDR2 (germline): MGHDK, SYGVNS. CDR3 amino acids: CASSDLSGRNSPLHF. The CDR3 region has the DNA TGTGCCAGCAGTGACCTGTCAGGGAGGAATTCACCCCTCCACTTT.

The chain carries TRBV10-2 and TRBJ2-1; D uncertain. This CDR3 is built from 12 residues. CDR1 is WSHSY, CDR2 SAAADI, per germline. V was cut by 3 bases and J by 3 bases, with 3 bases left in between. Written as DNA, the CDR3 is TGCGCCAGCAGTGAAGGCTACAATGAGCAGTTCTTC. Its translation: CASSEGYNEQFF.

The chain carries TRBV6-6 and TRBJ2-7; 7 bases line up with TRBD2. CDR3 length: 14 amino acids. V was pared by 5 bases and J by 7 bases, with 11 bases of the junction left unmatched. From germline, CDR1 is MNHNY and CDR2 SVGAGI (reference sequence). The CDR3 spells CASSKTSTSVEQYF. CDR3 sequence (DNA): TGTGCCAGCAGTAAGACTAGCACCTCCGTGGAGCAGTACTTC.

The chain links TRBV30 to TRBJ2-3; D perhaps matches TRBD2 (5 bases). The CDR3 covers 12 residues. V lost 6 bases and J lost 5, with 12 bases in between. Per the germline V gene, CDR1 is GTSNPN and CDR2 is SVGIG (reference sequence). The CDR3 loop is CACRSGGDTQYF. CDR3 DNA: TGTGCCTGTCGCAGCGGTGGAGATACGCAGTATTTT.

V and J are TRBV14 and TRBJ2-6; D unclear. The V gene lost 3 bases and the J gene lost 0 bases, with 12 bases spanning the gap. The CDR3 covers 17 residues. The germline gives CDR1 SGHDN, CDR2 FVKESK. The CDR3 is CASSHLVVTSGANVLTF. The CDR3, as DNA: TGTGCCAGCAGCCATTTAGTAGTGACCTCTGGGGCCAACGTCCTGACTTTC.

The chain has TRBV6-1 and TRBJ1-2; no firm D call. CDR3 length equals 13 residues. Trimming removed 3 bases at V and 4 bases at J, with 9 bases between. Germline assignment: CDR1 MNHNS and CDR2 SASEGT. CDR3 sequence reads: CASSDDGRYGYTF. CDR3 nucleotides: TGTGCCAGCAGTGACGACGGCCGCTATGGCTACACCTTC.